This T cell receptor (beta chain) came from a study of T-cell memory formation after mild COVID-19. Study-level information: In these data, TCR clusters were largely donor specific. Study-wide results and limits: Detection of some responders pre-infection suggested pre-existing cross-reactive memory T cells participated.

The CDR3 is 18 residues long. Germline loops: CDR1 MNHNS, CDR2 SASEGT. The ends lost 4 bases at V and 0 bases at J; junction bases unmatched: 14. A note on this clonotype: The antigen is unknown.

Constant-segment primers were used for 5'RACE, and the resulting TCR alpha and TCR beta cDNA libraries carried sample barcodes and UMIs. TCRdb re-derived calls from the 5' RACE reads in MiXCR, one entry per CDR3 protein. The sample comprises nearly 200,000 distinct CDR3 sequences, around 18% of which are singletons, and approximately 2.4% rests with the top ten. Sequenced: PBMCs or a T cell subset sorted from them (not recorded which). V gene TRBV6-1 combines with J gene TRBJ1-2, with 7 bases lining up with TRBD1. The clonotype originates from an adult woman who had mild COVID-19 (a few samples of this study predate the infection). Cell type and time point are not known. DNA of the CDR3: TGTGCCAGCAGTGGAATCTACAGGGGACCTAAAGCTAACTATGGCTACACCTTC. Protein product: CASSGIYRGPKANYGYTF.